This record covers a single T cell receptor (beta chain). The CDR3 consists of 12 residues. Germline V CDR1 and CDR2: SEHNR, FQNEAQ (reference sequence). V lost 4 bases to trimming and J lost 4 bases, with 8 bases between them. Clones were read by immunoSEQ multiplex PCR, and TCRdb kept only the in-frame ones, dropping some. This sample has 56,000 or so clones; about nine tenths occur once, and the top ten carry 25% to 30%. This specimen belongs to a study of blood T cell repertoires in COVID-19. The clonotype was recovered from a human donor in a cohort sampled during active COVID-19. The chain employs TRBV7-9 and TRBJ2-7; the D gene is possibly TRBD2 (6 bases). Sequencing used peripheral blood. The CDR3 DNA sequence: TGTGCCAGCAGCTCCCGGGGGTACGAGCAGTACTTC. Residues: CASSSRGYEQYF.